This T cell receptor beta chain originates from a study of blood T cell repertoires in COVID-19. CDR1 and CDR2 from the germline V gene are MNHEY and SVGAGI. The CDR3 runs 13 residues. V lost 5 bases to trimming and J lost 0 bases, with 8 bases between them. Clones were sequenced by immunoSEQ multiplex PCR, and TCRdb holds only the in-frame ones, with some missing. This table holds about 72,000 clones, approximately 87% found once. Sequencing was performed on peripheral blood. The genes are TRBV6-5 and TRBJ2-7; D not certain. This TCR came from an elderly woman with acute or convalescent COVID-19. CDR3 region: CASSKHVSYEQYF. In nucleotides, the CDR3 is TGTGCCAGCAGTAAACACGTCTCCTACGAGCAGTACTTC.